This entry lists 14 T cell receptor beta chains sequenced from one sample in a study of blood T cell repertoires in COVID-19. The table came from immunoSEQ multiplex PCR; TCRdb's copy has only in-frame clones and leaves some out. The data show about 26,000 clones, roughly 88% seen once. Sequencing used peripheral blood. These receptors were obtained from a woman older than 75 with COVID-19, enrolled during active disease.

The V and J genes are TRBV7-2 and TRBJ1-2, with a possible D match to TRBD1 (5 bases). Germline V gives CDR1 SGHTA, CDR2 FQGNSA. There are 15 residues in the CDR3. Deletions cut 1 base from V and 0 bases from J, with 9 bases between. CDR3 amino acids: CASSLGPGANYGYTF. DNA for the CDR3: TGTGCCAGCAGCTTAGGACCGGGGGCTAACTATGGCTACACCTTC.

The chain carries TRBV19 and TRBJ1-2; 8 bases are shared with TRBD1. Germline assignment: CDR1 LNHDA and CDR2 SQIVND (reference sequence). J was trimmed by 6 bases and V by 7 bases; bases with no gene match: 10. This CDR3 spans 14 amino acids. The CDR3 sequence is CASKFGTGFNGYTF. The CDR3, as DNA: TGTGCCAGTAAGTTCGGGACAGGTTTCAATGGCTACACCTTC.

The chain recombines TRBV4-2 with TRBJ1-5; 7 nucleotides line up with TRBD1. The CDR3 covers 16 residues. Germline CDR1 is LGHNA and CDR2 is YNFKEQ. Trimming took 0 bases from V and 0 from J; bases not matched to a gene: 2. Here the CDR3 reads CASSQEGQNSNQPQHF. The CDR3, as DNA: TGTGCCAGCAGCCAAGAGGGACAGAATAGCAATCAGCCCCAGCATTTT.

J is TRBJ2-1 and V is TRBV7-9, with 7 bases matching TRBD1. After removal of 4 bases from V and 0 bases from J, the junction contained 3 bases not matched to a gene. Germline V gene sequence: CDR1 SEHNR, CDR2 FQNEAQ (reference sequence). CDR3 size: 15 residues. CDR3 in DNA: TGTGCCAGCAGCTCGGGACAGAGCTCCTACAATGAGCAGTTCTTC. Encoded protein: CASSSGQSSYNEQFF.

V usage is TRBV6-4 and J usage is TRBJ2-3; 12 bases map to TRBD2. The germline CDR1 and CDR2 sequences are MRHNA and SNTAGT. The V and J ends lost 4 bases and 6 bases, in that order; junction bases with no gene match: 5. CDR3 length: 15 residues. Written as DNA, the CDR3 is TGTGCCAGCAGTGCACTAGCGGGGGGTGGCGATACGCAGTATTTT. This encodes CASSALAGGGDTQYF.

This chain links TRBV6-5 with TRBJ1-1, with 8 bases aligning to TRBD1. This CDR3 has 14 amino acids. The germline V gene has CDR1 MNHEY and CDR2 SVGAGI. V lost 7 bases, J lost 3 bases, and 7 bases stayed unmatched. The chain's CDR3 is CASTPDRDHTEAFF. CDR3 bases: TGTGCCAGCACCCCGGACAGGGATCACACTGAAGCTTTCTTT.

This clone was counted between two and nine times. The CDR3 loop is CASSEAYSQETQYF. Here the CDR3 DNA reads TGTGCCAGCAGTGAAGCCTACAGCCAAGAGACCCAGTACTTC. The gene calls are TRBV2 and TRBJ2-5; D unresolved. The CDR3 extends over 14 amino acids. The germline CDR1 and CDR2 sequences are SNHLY and FYNNEI. V gave up 0 bases and J gave up 1 base, with 6 bases separating them.

This clone was recorded once. The rearrangement joins TRBV7-9 to TRBJ1-2; 9 positions agree with TRBD1. This CDR3 is built from 14 residues. V shed 5 bases and J 11 bases; nucleotides not matched to a gene: 12. Looked up from germline, CDR1 is SEHNR and CDR2 is FQNEAQ (reference sequence). In DNA form, the CDR3 reads TGTGCCAGCAGCCAACCGGGACAGGGTCGGATGTACACCTTC. Its translation is CASSQPGQGRMYTF.

CDR3 protein: CASQQGALETQYF. CDR3 sequence (DNA): TGTGCCAGCCAACAGGGGGCCTTGGAGACCCAGTACTTC. V usage is TRBV25-1 and J usage is TRBJ2-5, with 9 bases lining up with TRBD1. CDR1 and CDR2 from the germline V gene are MGHDK and SYGVNS. This CDR3 is 13 amino acids long. The trim removed 8 bases at V and 5 bases at J, leaving 6 bases unmatched.

V usage is TRBV7-2 and J usage is TRBJ2-3, with a possible D match to TRBD2 (5 bases). CDR3 length: 14 amino acids. Germline CDR1 reads SGHTA; CDR2 reads FQGNSA. V was cut by 5 bases and J by 4 bases, with 13 bases left in between. The DNA of the CDR3 is TGTGCCAGCAGCCACGGACTGCGCCCAGATACGCAGTATTTT. This translates into CASSHGLRPDTQYF.

The chain is built from TRBV7-8 and TRBJ2-2; tentative D call: TRBD2 (5 bases). The CDR3 runs 16 residues. Germline CDR1 is SGHVS and CDR2 is FQNEAQ. Trimming left V 5 bases short and J 0 bases short, with 13 bases between. The CDR3: CASSPSGFANTGELFF. Written as DNA, the CDR3 is TGTGCCAGCAGCCCCAGCGGTTTCGCGAACACCGGGGAGCTGTTTTTT. Filled out from reference TRBV7-8 and TRBJ2-2, the complete variable domain reads GAGVSQSPRYKVAKRGQDVALRCDPISGHVSLFWYQQALGQGPEFLTYFQNEAQLDKSGLPSDRFFAERPEGSVSTLKIQRTQQEDSAVYLCASSPSGFANTGELFFGEGSRLTVL.

The J gene is TRBJ1-1, the V gene TRBV3-1 (or the pseudogene TRBV3-2); D unclear. The CDR3 runs to 15 residues. Germline V gene data show CDR1 as LGHDT and CDR2 as YNNKEL (reference sequence). The V and J ends lost 3 bases and 0 bases respectively, with 11 bases between them. The DNA of the CDR3 is TGTGCCAGCAGCCAGTCCCCCCGGGTGAACACTGAAGCTTTCTTT. Protein: CASSQSPRVNTEAFF.

V and J are TRBV6-5 and TRBJ2-2; 10 bases fit TRBD1. The CDR3 is made up of 14 amino acids. Looked up from germline, CDR1 is MNHEY and CDR2 is SVGAGI. The junction had 3 bases not matched to a gene; V was cut back by 4 bases and J by 7 bases. The CDR3: CASSLGQGIGELFF. The CDR3 DNA is TGTGCCAGCAGTTTGGGACAGGGGATCGGGGAGCTGTTTTTT.

The J gene is TRBJ1-4, the V gene TRBV6-2 or TRBV6-3; D unclear. The CDR3 runs 14 residues. Germline assignment: CDR1 MNHEY and CDR2 SVGEGT. V lost 6 bases to trimming and J lost 2 bases, with 10 bases between them. For the CDR3, the DNA is TGTGCCAGCAGCCTGCCCCGGACTAATGAAAAACTGTTTTTT. As protein: CASSLPRTNEKLFF.